A selection of T cell receptor beta chains follows, all from one sample in a study of T cell responses to AZD1222 COVID-19 vaccine. TCRdb's table, derived via immunoSEQ multiplex PCR, lists solely in-frame clones and lacks some. The sample lists roughly 170,000 clones; 90% to 95% were seen once. The sequences come from peripheral blood, collected 28 days after the second AZD1222 dose. The origin of the receptors is an adult who received the AZD1222 COVID-19 vaccine. Both conserved end residues are part of each CDR3. The order of the fields is V gene, D gene, clone size, J gene, CDR3 DNA, CDR3 protein. A D gene is named only where the DNA matches it firmly. Some rows have no size entry. The others give once, few or many, or a class for an expanded clone.

TRBV21-1	.	.	TRBJ2-7	TGTGCCAGCAGCACAAAGTCCGGACTAAGCTCCTACGAGCAGTACTTC	CASSTKSGLSSYEQYF
TRBV27	.	.	TRBJ1-5	TGTGCCAGCAGCAAACCCGATCAGCCCCAGCATTTT	CASSKPDQPQHF
TRBV28	TRBD1	.	TRBJ1-4	TGTGCCAGCAGTGTAATACAGGGGGCAACTAATGAAAAACTGTTTTTT	CASSVIQGATNEKLFF
TRBV4-1	.	.	TRBJ2-1	TGCGCCAGCAGCCAAGGGGCAGGACCCCGACCTATGGCGATGGGGACCCATGAGCAGTTCTTC	CASSQGAGPRPMAMGTHEQFF
TRBV27	TRBD1	.	TRBJ1-1	TGTGCCAGCAGTTCGGGGGCGACAGGGGTCACTGAAGCTTTCTTT	CASSSGATGVTEAFF
TRBV11-3	.	.	TRBJ1-1	TGTGCCAGCAGCCCCAAGGCCGAGTGGACTGAAGCTTTCTTT	CASSPKAEWTEAFF
TRBV19	.	.	TRBJ1-4	TGTGCCAGTAGTATAACGGGGGCTAATGAAAAACTGTTTTTT	CASSITGANEKLFF
TRBV5-8	.	.	TRBJ1-5	TGTGCCAGCAGCCCAACCCCAGGGGACAATCAGCCCCAGCATTTT	CASSPTPGDNQPQHF
TRBV11-2	.	.	TRBJ2-1	TGTGCCAGCAGACCCATTGGACGGCACTCCTACAATGAGCAGTTCTTC	CASRPIGRHSYNEQFF
TRBV7-9	TRBD1	.	TRBJ1-3	TGTGCCAGCAGCTTACTAGCAGGGGGCGGAAACACCATATATTTT	CASSLLAGGGNTIYF
TRBV6-2/TRBV6-3	.	once	TRBJ1-2	TGTGCCAGCAGTTACTGGGGGGGCCGGTATGGCTACACCTTC	CASSYWGGRYGYTF
TRBV9	.	.	TRBJ2-3	TGTGCCAGCAGCGGGTCCAGGGGCACAGATACGCAGTATTTT	CASSGSRGTDTQYF
TRBV29-1	TRBD1	few	TRBJ1-2	TGCAGCGCACAGGGGAATGGCTACACCTTC	CSAQGNGYTF
TRBV4-1	.	once	TRBJ2-7	TGCGCCAGCAGCCAAGGCCGCGCGACAGGACTCTCCTACGAGCAGTACTTC	CASSQGRATGLSYEQYF
TRBV4-3	.	.	TRBJ2-6	TGCGCCAGCAGCCCAACGGGGGCCAACGTCCTGACTTTC	CASSPTGANVLTF
TRBV5-5	TRBD1	few	TRBJ2-7	TGTGCCAGCAGCCGGGACAGGCAGGCCTACGAGCAGTACTTC	CASSRDRQAYEQYF
TRBV5-6	TRBD1	.	TRBJ2-7	TGTGCCAGCAGCTTGGGGGACAGGGCCCCCGGGTTTTACGAGCAGTACTTC	CASSLGDRAPGFYEQYF
TRBV5-1	.	.	TRBJ1-5	TGCGCCAGCAGCTTGTCGACAGATAGCAATCAGCCCCAGCATTTT	CASSLSTDSNQPQHF
TRBV12-3/TRBV12-4	.	.	TRBJ1-4	TGTGCCAGCAGCCCCGGGGGGGGAGAAAAACTGTTTTTT	CASSPGGGEKLFF
TRBV6-5	.	.	TRBJ1-1	TGTGCCAGCGCTACTCACGCCAACACTGAAGCTTTCTTT	CASATHANTEAFF
TRBV7-9	TRBD1	.	TRBJ2-7	TGTGCCAGCAGCCCCTGGGACAGGGGAAAGCAGTACTTC	CASSPWDRGKQYF
TRBV29-1	.	few	TRBJ2-4	TGCAGCGCGGCCGGGAAAACTAGTGGAGACATTCAGTACTTC	CSAAGKTSGDIQYF
TRBV19	TRBD1	.	TRBJ1-6	TGTGCCAGTAGTCCGGGACAGGGGAATTCACCCCTCCACTTT	CASSPGQGNSPLHF
TRBV12-3/TRBV12-4	TRBD1	.	TRBJ2-7	TGTGCCAGCAGTTTAAGGTCAGGGGGCGAGCAGTACTTC	CASSLRSGGEQYF
TRBV5-4	TRBD1	.	TRBJ2-7	TGTGCCAGCAGCCAAACAGGGGGCTACGAGCAGTACTTC	CASSQTGGYEQYF
TRBV29-1	.	.	TRBJ2-1	TGCAGCGTCCCGCCGACCGGCGAGCAGTTCTTC	CSVPPTGEQFF
TRBV9	TRBD1	few	TRBJ1-6	TGTGCCAGCAGTCAGGGGGACAATTCACCCCTCCACTTT	CASSQGDNSPLHF
TRBV2	TRBD1	.	TRBJ1-5	TGTGCCAGCAGTTCGGACAGGGGGCTGGTTCAGCCCCAGCATTTT	CASSSDRGLVQPQHF
TRBV2	TRBD2	.	TRBJ2-3	TGTGCCAGCAGTGTACTAGCGGGAGTCATGTTAGCGGCAGATACGCAGTATTTT	CASSVLAGVMLAADTQYF